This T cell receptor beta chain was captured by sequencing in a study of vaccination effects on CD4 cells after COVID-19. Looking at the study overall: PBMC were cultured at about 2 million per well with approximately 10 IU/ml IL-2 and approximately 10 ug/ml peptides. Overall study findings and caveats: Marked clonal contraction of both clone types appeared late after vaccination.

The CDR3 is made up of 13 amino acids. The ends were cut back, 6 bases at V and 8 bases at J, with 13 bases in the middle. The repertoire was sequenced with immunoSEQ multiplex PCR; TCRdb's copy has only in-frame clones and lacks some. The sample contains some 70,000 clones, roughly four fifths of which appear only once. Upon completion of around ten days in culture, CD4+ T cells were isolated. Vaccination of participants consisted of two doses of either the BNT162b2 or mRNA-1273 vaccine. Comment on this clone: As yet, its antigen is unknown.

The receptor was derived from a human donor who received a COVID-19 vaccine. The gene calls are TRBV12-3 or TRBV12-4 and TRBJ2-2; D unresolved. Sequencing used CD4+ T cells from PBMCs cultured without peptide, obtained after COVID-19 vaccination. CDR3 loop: CASSRHPTGELFF. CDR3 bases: TGTGCCAGCAGCCGCCACCCAACAGGGGAGCTGTTTTTT.